These 13 T cell receptor beta chains share one sample of origin, sequenced in a study of Ad26.COV2.S vaccination and SARS-CoV-2 variants. Treatment reported: roughly 20 received Ad26.COV2.S at low or high dose, single or two shots; 5 received placebo; per-sample allocation not given. On day 63 after the first injection, vaccine and placebo recipients gave samples. Here immunoSEQ multiplex PCR was the method, and the copy in TCRdb shows in-frame clones only, minus some. This sample yields about 400,000 clones, of which approximately 90% are seen a single time; 1.5% to 2% belongs to the top ten. Sequencing was performed on peripheral blood, taken in a trial of Ad26.COV2.S vaccine versus placebo. The receptors shown here come from a person between 18 and 59 years old who received the Ad26.COV2.S COVID-19 vaccine or a placebo.

V and J are TRBV19 and TRBJ2-1; 8 nucleotides line up with TRBD1. Trimming removed 4 bases from V and 10 bases from J; junction bases left unmatched: 3. The germline V gene encodes CDR1 LNHDA and CDR2 SQIVND (reference sequence). The CDR3 totals 12 residues. The DNA of the CDR3 is TGTGCCAGTAGTAGGACAGGGTGGGAGCAGTTCTTC. Its protein is CASSRTGWEQFF.

The CDR3 loop is CAVSETQYF. The CDR3, as DNA: TGTGCCGTCAGCGAGACCCAGTACTTC. The V and J genes are TRBV7-9 and TRBJ2-5; D unclear. V shed 11 bases and J shed 5 bases, with 6 bases lying between them. Germline assignment: CDR1 SEHNR and CDR2 FQNEAQ (reference sequence). The CDR3 runs 9 residues.

The chain has TRBV3-1 (or the pseudogene TRBV3-2) and TRBJ1-6; TRBD1 agrees at 8 bases. Trimming removed 6 bases from V and 9 bases from J; junction bases left unmatched: 13. The CDR3 extends over 16 amino acids. The germline gives CDR1 LGHDT, CDR2 YNNKEL (reference sequence). In DNA, the CDR3 is TGTGCCAGCAGTCTACCGGGACAGGCAACCCCTTCACCCCTCCACTTT. It is translated as CASSLPGQATPSPLHF.

The V gene is TRBV27, the J gene TRBJ2-1; no reliable D call. CDR1 MNHEY and CDR2 SMNVEV come from the germline V gene (reference sequence). V dropped 6 bases and J dropped 7 bases, with 13 bases sitting between them. The CDR3 length is 13 residues. The CDR3 reads CASSWAGVNEQFF. The CDR3 DNA is TGTGCCAGCAGCTGGGCTGGGGTGAATGAGCAGTTCTTC.

The chain joins TRBV6-5 to TRBJ2-7; D unresolved. Germline CDR1 reads MNHEY; CDR2 reads SVGAGI. CDR3 length: 12 residues. The germline V and J ends were trimmed by 6 bases and 0 bases, with 6 bases remaining between them. This chain's CDR3 is CASSLPSYEQYF. CDR3 DNA sequence: TGTGCCAGCAGCCTCCCCTCCTACGAGCAGTACTTC.

The rearrangement links TRBV19 to TRBJ2-5, with D perhaps TRBD1 (6 bases). The CDR3 extends over 14 amino acids. The germline gives CDR1 LNHDA, CDR2 SQIVND (reference sequence). V was clipped by 4 bases and J by 2 bases, with 11 bases between them. In nucleotides, the CDR3 is TGTGCCAGTAGTAAGCGCGACAGGCAAGAGACCCAGTACTTC. Amino acids: CASSKRDRQETQYF.

The chain couples TRBV6-5 to TRBJ2-7; the D gene is possibly TRBD1 (5 bases). This CDR3 is built from 15 residues. V was pared by 2 bases and J by 3 bases, with 14 bases between. Germline loops: CDR1 MNHEY, CDR2 SVGAGI. CDR3 sequence reads: CASSYKVQGDYEQYF. The CDR3, as DNA: TGTGCCAGCAGTTACAAAGTCCAGGGTGACTACGAGCAGTACTTC.

The DNA for the CDR3 is TGTGCCAGCACCCTAGGGGGGGCTAGCGGGGATGTATACGAGCAGTACTTC. Its protein product is CASTLGGASGDVYEQYF. J is TRBJ2-7 and V is TRBV7-2; 9 nucleotides agree with TRBD2. Germline CDR1 is SGHTA and CDR2 is FQGNSA. Unmatched junction bases numbered 17, after V lost 7 bases and J lost 4 bases. The CDR3 covers 17 residues. The full variable domain, in which reference TRBV7-2 and TRBJ2-7 provide the parts outside the CDR3, is GAGVSQSPSNKVTEKGKDVELRCDPISGHTALYWYRQSLGQGLEFLIYFQGNSAPDKSGLPSDRFSAERTGGSVSTLTIQRTQQEDSAVYLCASTLGGASGDVYEQYFGPGTRLTVT.

This chain links TRBV4-3 with TRBJ1-3; weak D call: TRBD1 (6 bases). The CDR3 length is 16 residues. The germline CDR1 and CDR2 sequences are LGHNA and YSLEER. Trimming left V 4 bases short and J 4 bases short, with 17 bases between. The CDR3 here is CASSRGGQSKGNTIYF. The CDR3 coding sequence is TGCGCCAGCAGCCGAGGAGGACAGTCCAAAGGAAACACCATATATTTT.

V gene TRBV25-1 combines with J gene TRBJ2-6; D possibly corresponds to TRBD1 (6 bases). The CDR3 is made up of 17 amino acids. Trimming shortened V by 1 base and J by 0 bases, and 10 bases separated the two germline ends. Germline CDR1 is MGHDK and CDR2 is SYGVNS. CDR3 amino acids: CASSESGRGSGANVLTF. For the CDR3, the DNA is TGTGCCAGCAGTGAATCGGGCAGGGGCTCTGGGGCCAACGTCCTGACTTTC.

The rearrangement uses TRBV28 and TRBJ1-5; maybe TRBD1 (5 bases). The CDR3 length is 15 residues. V lost 10 bases, J lost 1 base, and 17 bases lay in between. Per the germline V gene, CDR1 is MDHEN and CDR2 is SYDVKM. The CDR3 protein is CAINPGQGSNQPQHF. The CDR3 region has the DNA TGTGCCATCAACCCAGGCCAGGGAAGCAATCAGCCCCAGCATTTT.

This rearrangement joins TRBV7-7 to TRBJ2-4; 7 bases are a match to TRBD1. Trimming at V came to 4 bases and at J to 0 bases, leaving 6 bases not matched to a gene. This CDR3 is 16 amino acids long. Germline V gene data show CDR1 as SSHAT and CDR2 as FNYEAQ (reference sequence). The CDR3 loop reads CASSSGQRGAKNIQYF. The DNA of the CDR3 is TGTGCCAGCAGCTCGGGACAGAGAGGAGCCAAAAACATTCAGTACTTC.

The chain has TRBV7-6 and TRBJ2-5, with D perhaps matching TRBD2 (6 bases). Germline CDR1 is SGHVS and CDR2 is FNYEAQ. This CDR3 has 14 residues. V was shortened by 5 bases and J by 2 bases, with 12 bases between the two germline ends. The CDR3 region has the DNA TGTGCCAGCAGCAACTTGGGGGGACAAGAGACCCAGTACTTC. Residues: CASSNLGGQETQYF.